Listed below are T cell receptor beta chains from one sample, sequenced in a study of cytomegalovirus exposure and HLA in healthy donors. The repertoire was sequenced with immunoSEQ multiplex PCR; TCRdb's copy has only in-frame clones and lacks some. This table has approximately 160,000 clones, roughly 81% appearing once. Sequenced: PBMCs. The receptors come from a girl aged 10 to 17 in good health and CMV-seropositive. Both conserved end residues are part of each CDR3. A D gene is named only where the DNA matches it firmly. Some rows have no size entry. The others give once, few or many, or a class for an expanded clone.

TRBJ2-5,NA,once,TRBV14,CASSQRETQYF
TRBJ2-6,NA,NA,TRBV15,CATSRDWEQEILSGANVLTF
TRBJ2-1,TRBD2,NA,TRBV6-4,CASSQTGTRYNEQFF
TRBJ2-7,TRBD2,NA,TRBV5-1,CASSLVGGSYEQYF
TRBJ1-3,NA,NA,TRBV27,CASSLRSPYSGNTIYF
TRBJ2-3,NA,NA,TRBV9,CASSGTVPSTDTQYF
TRBJ2-5,NA,NA,TRBV25-1,CASSDESLTQETQYF
TRBJ1-6,TRBD1,NA,TRBV5-1,CASREVGQGVGSPLHF
TRBJ1-1,TRBD1,NA,TRBV11-2,CASSWGTDTEAFF
TRBJ2-1,NA,once,TRBV7-6,CASTDRPSSYRQFF
TRBJ1-4,NA,once,TRBV15,CATSRDGKGFEKLFF
TRBJ2-7,TRBD2,NA,TRBV6-1,CASSKTSGTSHEQYF
TRBJ1-3,TRBD1,few,TRBV6-6,CASSSDRGENTIYF
TRBJ1-2,TRBD1,NA,TRBV5-1,CASSLDVTGAAGYTF
TRBJ2-3,TRBD1,NA,TRBV7-8,CASSGRTGDDTQYF
TRBJ2-7,NA,once,TRBV15,CATSRGEANSSYEQYF
TRBJ1-4,TRBD1,few,TRBV28,CASSIGGTGGEKLFF
TRBJ2-3,TRBD2,NA,TRBV7-9,CASSFRTSGTDTQYF
TRBJ1-2,NA,once,TRBV11-3,CASSLDLTGRGYTF
TRBJ2-5,NA,NA,TRBV6-5,CASSYVGVQETQYF
TRBJ2-7,NA,few,TRBV29-1,CSVDDSAYEQYF
TRBJ1-5,NA,few,TRBV10-3,CAISDTREPQHF
TRBJ1-5,NA,NA,TRBV25-1,CASSEGSGNQPQHF
TRBJ1-4,NA,NA,TRBV5-5,CASSFDKRPTNEKLFF
TRBJ1-4,NA,NA,TRBV9,CASSVWGQTNEKLFF
TRBJ2-3,NA,NA,TRBV6-6,CASSSTGQTRTDTQYF
TRBJ1-2,NA,NA,TRBV30,CAWSVQGTYGYTF
TRBJ2-2,NA,NA,TRBV5-4,CASSLGGGTNTGELFF
TRBJ2-3,TRBD2,NA,TRBV7-3,CASRRGGTDTQYF
TRBJ1-1,TRBD1,NA,TRBV27,CASRPRTGMNTEAFF
TRBJ1-2,TRBD1,NA,TRBV29-1,CSVPQGWNYGYTF
TRBJ1-2,TRBD1,NA,TRBV25-1,CASSGDRGANYGYTF
TRBJ2-7,NA,NA,TRBV7-8,CASSAKAGQSSYEQYF
TRBJ1-2,NA,NA,TRBV19,CASSIAGSLRGGYTF
TRBJ1-3,TRBD1,NA,TRBV11-3,CASSLPLRQGGNTIYF
TRBJ1-4,TRBD1,NA,TRBV7-9,CASSLGDRGGTNEKLFF
TRBJ2-1,NA,once,TRBV7-2,CASSLETSSYNEQFF
TRBJ2-7,TRBD1,NA,TRBV28,CASSSTGEGHYEQYF
TRBJ1-4,NA,once,TRBV2,CASSEARQTNEKLFF
TRBJ1-5,NA,NA,TRBV5-6,CASSLGGVARNQPQHF
TRBJ1-2,TRBD1,NA,TRBV19,CASSSGQVRRDGYTF
TRBJ1-3,TRBD1,NA,TRBV6-5,CASTDSGGPGNTIYF
TRBJ2-7,TRBD1,few,TRBV7-2,CASSLPGQGYEQYF
TRBJ2-3,TRBD2,NA,TRBV6-5,CASPNGGVTDTQYF
TRBJ2-1,NA,NA,TRBV4-1,CASSQGSSYNEQFF
TRBJ2-7,TRBD1,NA,TRBV4-1,CASSQDAGQGIRIF
TRBJ2-5,TRBD1,NA,TRBV5-4,CASSPQRQGNWETQYF
TRBJ2-2,TRBD1,NA,TRBV6-4,CASSAGTGDTGELFF
TRBJ2-3,TRBD2,NA,TRBV19,CASRRTSGSTDTQYF
TRBJ1-1,NA,NA,TRBV6-1,CASETGGTKNTEAFF
TRBJ1-2,NA,once,TRBV2,CASSEAGARSYGYTF